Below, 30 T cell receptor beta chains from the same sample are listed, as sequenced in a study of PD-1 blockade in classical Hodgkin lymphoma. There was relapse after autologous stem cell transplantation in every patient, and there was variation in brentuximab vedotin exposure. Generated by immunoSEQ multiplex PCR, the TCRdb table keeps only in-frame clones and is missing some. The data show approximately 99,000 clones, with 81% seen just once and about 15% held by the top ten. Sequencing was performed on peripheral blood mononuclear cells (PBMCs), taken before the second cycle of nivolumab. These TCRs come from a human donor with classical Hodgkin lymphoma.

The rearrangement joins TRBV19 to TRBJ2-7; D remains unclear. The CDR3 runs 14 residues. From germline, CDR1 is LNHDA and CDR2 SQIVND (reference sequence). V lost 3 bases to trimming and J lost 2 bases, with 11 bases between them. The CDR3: CASSIGRDAYEQYF. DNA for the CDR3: TGTGCCAGTAGTATTGGTCGAGACGCCTACGAGCAGTACTTC.

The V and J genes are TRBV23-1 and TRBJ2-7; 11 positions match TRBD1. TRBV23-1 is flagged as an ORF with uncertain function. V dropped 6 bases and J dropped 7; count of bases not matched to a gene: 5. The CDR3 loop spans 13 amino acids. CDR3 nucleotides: TGCGCCAGCAGCCAGGACAGGGGGCAAGAGCAGTACTTC. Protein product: CASSQDRGQEQYF.

The CDR3 DNA is TGTGCCTGGGCTGAAAGTGGCTATGGCTACACCTTC. Its protein product is CAWAESGYGYTF. This chain joins TRBV30 and TRBJ1-2; D not resolved. CDR3 length equals 12 residues. V lost 5 bases to trimming and J lost 4 bases, with 11 bases between them. Germline V CDR1 and CDR2: GTSNPN, SVGIG (reference sequence).

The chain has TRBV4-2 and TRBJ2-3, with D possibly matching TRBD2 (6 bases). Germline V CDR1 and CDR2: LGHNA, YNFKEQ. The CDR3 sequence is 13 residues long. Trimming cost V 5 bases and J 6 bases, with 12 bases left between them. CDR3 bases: TGTGCCAGCAGCAAGACTAGTTTTGATACGCAGTATTTT. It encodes CASSKTSFDTQYF.

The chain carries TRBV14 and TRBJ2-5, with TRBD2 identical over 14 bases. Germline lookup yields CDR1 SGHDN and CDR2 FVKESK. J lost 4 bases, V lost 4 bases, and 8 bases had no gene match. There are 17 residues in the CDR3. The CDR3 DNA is TGTGCCAGCAGCCCCGGGACTAGCGGGAGTCGGCGAGAGACCCAGTACTTC. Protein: CASSPGTSGSRRETQYF.

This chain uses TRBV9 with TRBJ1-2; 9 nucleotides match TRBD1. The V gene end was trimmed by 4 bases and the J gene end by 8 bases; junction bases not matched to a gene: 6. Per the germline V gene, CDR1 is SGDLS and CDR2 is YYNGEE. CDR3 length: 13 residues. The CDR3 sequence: CASSRDREYGYTF. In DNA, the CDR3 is TGTGCCAGCAGCCGGGACAGGGAGTACGGCTACACCTTC.

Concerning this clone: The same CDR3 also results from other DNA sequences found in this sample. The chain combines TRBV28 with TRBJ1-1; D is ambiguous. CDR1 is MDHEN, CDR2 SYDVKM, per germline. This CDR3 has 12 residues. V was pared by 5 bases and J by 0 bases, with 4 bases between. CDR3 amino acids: CASSVMNTEAFF. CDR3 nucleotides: TGTGCCAGCAGTGTAATGAACACTGAAGCTTTCTTT. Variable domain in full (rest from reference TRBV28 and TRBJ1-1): DVKVTQSSRYLVKRTGEKVFLECVQDMDHENMFWYRQDPGLGLRLIYFSYDVKMKEKGDIPEGYSVSREKKERFSLILESASTNQTSMYLCASSVMNTEAFFGQGTRLTVV.

In DNA form, the CDR3 reads TGTGCCAGCAGCCTCGGGACTAGCGGGAGTACAGATACGCAGTATTTT. Amino acids: CASSLGTSGSTDTQYF. V is TRBV7-7 and J is TRBJ2-3; 14 bases are shared with TRBD2. J lost 3 bases, V lost 5 bases, and 4 bases had no gene match. Per the germline V gene, CDR1 is SSHAT and CDR2 is FNYEAQ (reference sequence). The CDR3 length is 16 residues. Drawing the rest from reference TRBV7-7 and TRBJ2-3, the complete variable domain is GAGVSQSPRYKVTKRGQDVTLRCDPISSHATLYWYQQALGQGPEFLTYFNYEAQPDKSGLPSDRFSAERPEGSISTLTIQRTEQRDSAMYRCASSLGTSGSTDTQYFGPGTRLTVL.

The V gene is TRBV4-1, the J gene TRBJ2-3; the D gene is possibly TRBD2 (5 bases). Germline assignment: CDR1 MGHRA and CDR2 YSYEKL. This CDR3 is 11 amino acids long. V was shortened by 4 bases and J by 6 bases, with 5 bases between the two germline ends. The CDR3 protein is CASSLADTQYF. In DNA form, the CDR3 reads TGCGCCAGCAGCCTAGCGGATACGCAGTATTTT.

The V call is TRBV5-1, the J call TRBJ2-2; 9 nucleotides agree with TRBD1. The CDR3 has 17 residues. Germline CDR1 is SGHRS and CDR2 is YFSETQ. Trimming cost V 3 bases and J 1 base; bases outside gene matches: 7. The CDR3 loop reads CASSSYLGQGNTGELFF. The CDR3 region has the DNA TGCGCCAGCAGCTCTTACCTGGGACAGGGGAACACCGGGGAGCTGTTTTTT.

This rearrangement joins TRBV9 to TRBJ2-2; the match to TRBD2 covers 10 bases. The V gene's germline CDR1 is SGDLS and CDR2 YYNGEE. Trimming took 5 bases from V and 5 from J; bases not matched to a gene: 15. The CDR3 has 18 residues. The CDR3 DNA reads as TGTGCCAGCAGTCGTACAGGAGGGATAGCGGGAGGTACCGGGGAGCTGTTTTTT. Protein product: CASSRTGGIAGGTGELFF.

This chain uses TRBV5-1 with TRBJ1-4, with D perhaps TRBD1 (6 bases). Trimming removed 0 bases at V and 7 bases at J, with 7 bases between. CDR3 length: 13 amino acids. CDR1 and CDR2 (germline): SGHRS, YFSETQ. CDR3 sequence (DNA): TGCGCCAGCAGCTTGGACAGGGTTGAAAAACTGTTTTTT. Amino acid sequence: CASSLDRVEKLFF.

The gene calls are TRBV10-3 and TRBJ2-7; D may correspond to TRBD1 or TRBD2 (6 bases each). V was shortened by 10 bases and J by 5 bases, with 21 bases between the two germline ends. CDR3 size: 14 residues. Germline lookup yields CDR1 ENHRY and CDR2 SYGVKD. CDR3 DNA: TGTGCCACCGGGGGCGGGACCGCCATCCACGAGCAGTACTTC. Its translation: CATGGGTAIHEQYF.

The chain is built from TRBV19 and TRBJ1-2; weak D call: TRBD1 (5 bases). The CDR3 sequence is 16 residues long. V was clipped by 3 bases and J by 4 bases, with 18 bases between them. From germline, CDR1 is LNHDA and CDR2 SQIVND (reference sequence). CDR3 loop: CASSMRGGGAAYGYTF. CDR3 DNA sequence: TGTGCCAGTAGTATGAGAGGAGGAGGGGCTGCCTATGGCTACACCTTC.

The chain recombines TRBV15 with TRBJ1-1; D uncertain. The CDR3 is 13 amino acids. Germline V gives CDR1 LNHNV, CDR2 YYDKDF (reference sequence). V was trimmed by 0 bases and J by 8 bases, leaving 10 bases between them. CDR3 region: CATSRDLSSEAFF. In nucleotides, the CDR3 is TGTGCCACCAGCAGAGATCTCTCGTCAGAAGCTTTCTTT.

CDR3 DNA: TGCAGCGTTGTAAGGGGGGTGCGGAACACTGAAGCTTTCTTT. Protein sequence: CSVVRGVRNTEAFF. The chain carries TRBV29-1 and TRBJ1-1, with D maybe TRBD1 (6 bases). This CDR3 is 14 amino acids long. The germline V gene encodes CDR1 SQVTM and CDR2 ANQGSEA. Trimming cost V 4 bases and J 1 base, with 13 bases left between them.

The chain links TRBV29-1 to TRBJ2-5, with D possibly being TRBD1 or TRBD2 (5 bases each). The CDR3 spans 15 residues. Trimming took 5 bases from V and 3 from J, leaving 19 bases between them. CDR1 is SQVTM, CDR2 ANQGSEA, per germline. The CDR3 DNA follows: TGCAGCGTTAAACCTCCGGGACGCGAGAAAGAGACCCAGTACTTC. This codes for CSVKPPGREKETQYF.

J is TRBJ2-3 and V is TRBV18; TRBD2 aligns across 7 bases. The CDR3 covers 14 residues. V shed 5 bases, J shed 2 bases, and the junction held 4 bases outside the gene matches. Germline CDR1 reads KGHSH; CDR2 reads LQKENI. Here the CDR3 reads CASSSGAPTDTQYF. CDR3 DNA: TGTGCCAGCTCAAGCGGGGCGCCCACAGATACGCAGTATTTT.

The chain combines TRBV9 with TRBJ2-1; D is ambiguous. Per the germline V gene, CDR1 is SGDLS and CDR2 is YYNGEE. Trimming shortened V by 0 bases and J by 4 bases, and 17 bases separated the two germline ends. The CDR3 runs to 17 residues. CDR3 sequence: CASSVETRTLNYNEQFF. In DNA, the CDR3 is TGTGCCAGCAGCGTAGAGACCAGAACCTTAAATTACAATGAGCAGTTCTTC.

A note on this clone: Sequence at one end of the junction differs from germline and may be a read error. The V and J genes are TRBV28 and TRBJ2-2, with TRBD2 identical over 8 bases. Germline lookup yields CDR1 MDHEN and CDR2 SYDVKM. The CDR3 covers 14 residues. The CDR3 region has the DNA TGCCTCGTCGAGACTAGCGCGGGTACCGGGGAGCTGTTTTTT. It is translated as CLVETSAGTGELFF.

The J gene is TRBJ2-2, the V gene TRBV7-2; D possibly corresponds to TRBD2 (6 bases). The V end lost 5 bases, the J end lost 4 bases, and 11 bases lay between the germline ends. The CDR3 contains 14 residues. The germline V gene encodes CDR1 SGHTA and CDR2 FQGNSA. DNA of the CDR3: TGTGCCAGCAGCCAGGAGGGCCGCACCGGGGAGCTGTTTTTT. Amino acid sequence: CASSQEGRTGELFF.

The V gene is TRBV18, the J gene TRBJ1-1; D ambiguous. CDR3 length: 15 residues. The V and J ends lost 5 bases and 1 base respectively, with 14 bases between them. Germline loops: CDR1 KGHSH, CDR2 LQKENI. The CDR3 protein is CASSAQPLQNTEAFF. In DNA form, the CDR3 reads TGTGCCAGCTCAGCACAGCCCCTACAGAACACTGAAGCTTTCTTT.

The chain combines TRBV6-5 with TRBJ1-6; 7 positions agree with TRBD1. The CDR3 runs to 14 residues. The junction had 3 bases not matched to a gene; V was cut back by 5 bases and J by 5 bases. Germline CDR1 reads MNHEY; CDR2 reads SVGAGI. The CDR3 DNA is TGTGCCAGCAGTGAACAGGGGAATAATTCACCCCTCCACTTT. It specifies CASSEQGNNSPLHF.

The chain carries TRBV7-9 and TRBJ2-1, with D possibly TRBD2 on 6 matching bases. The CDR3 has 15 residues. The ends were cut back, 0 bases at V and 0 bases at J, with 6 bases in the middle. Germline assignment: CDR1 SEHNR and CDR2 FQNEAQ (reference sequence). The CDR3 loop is CASSLARDSYNEQFF. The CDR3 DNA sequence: TGTGCCAGCAGCTTAGCGCGGGACTCCTACAATGAGCAGTTCTTC. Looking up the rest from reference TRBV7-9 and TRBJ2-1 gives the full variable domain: DTGVSQNPRHKITKRGQNVTFRCDPISEHNRLYWYRQTLGQGPEFLTYFQNEAQLEKSRLLSDRFSAERPKGSFSTLEIQRTEQGDSAMYLCASSLARDSYNEQFFGPGTRLTVL.

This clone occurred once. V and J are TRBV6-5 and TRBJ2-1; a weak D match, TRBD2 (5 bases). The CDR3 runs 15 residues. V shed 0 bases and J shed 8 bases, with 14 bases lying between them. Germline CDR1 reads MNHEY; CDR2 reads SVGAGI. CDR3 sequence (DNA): TGTGCCAGCAGTTACTCGTTCCTAGCTGTGGATGAGCAGTTCTTC. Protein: CASSYSFLAVDEQFF.

CDR3 residues: CASSIAGGQVQFYEQYF. CDR3 nucleotide sequence: TGTGCCAGTAGTATAGCCGGAGGGCAAGTCCAGTTCTACGAGCAGTACTTC. V and J are TRBV19 and TRBJ2-7, with a possible D match to TRBD2 (6 bases). CDR1 and CDR2 (germline): LNHDA, SQIVND (reference sequence). The ends were cut back, 1 base at V and 3 bases at J, with 19 bases in the middle. This CDR3 has 17 residues. The full variable domain, completed using reference TRBV19 and TRBJ2-7, is DGGITQSPKYLFRKEGQNVTLSCEQNLNHDAMYWYRQDPGQGLRLIYYSQIVNDFQKGDIAEGYSVSREKKESFPLTVTSAQKNPTAFYLCASSIAGGQVQFYEQYFGPGTRLTVT.

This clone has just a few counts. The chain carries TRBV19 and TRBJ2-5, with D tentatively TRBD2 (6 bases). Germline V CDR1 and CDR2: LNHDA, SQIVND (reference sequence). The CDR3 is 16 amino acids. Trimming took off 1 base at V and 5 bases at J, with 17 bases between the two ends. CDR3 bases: TGTGCCAGTAGTATAGCGGGAGTCGGATTCCGGGAGACCCAGTACTTC. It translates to CASSIAGVGFRETQYF.

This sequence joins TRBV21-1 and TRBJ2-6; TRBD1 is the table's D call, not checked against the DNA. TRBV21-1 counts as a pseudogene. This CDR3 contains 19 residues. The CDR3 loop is CASTKLLGQVPSGANVLTF. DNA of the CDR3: TGTGCCAGCACCAAACTATTGGGACAGGTTCCCTCTGGGGCCAACGTCCTGACTTTC.

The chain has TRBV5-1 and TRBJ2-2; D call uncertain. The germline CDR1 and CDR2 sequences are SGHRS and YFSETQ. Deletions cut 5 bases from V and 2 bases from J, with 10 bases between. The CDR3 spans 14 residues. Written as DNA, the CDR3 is TGCGCCAGCAGGGTTATTGGTAACACCGGGGAGCTGTTTTTT. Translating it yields CASRVIGNTGELFF.

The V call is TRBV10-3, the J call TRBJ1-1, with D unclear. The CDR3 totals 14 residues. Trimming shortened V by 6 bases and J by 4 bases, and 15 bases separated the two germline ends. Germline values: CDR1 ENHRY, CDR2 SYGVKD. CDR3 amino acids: CAISLDAGGTEAFF. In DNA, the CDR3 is TGTGCCATCAGCCTCGACGCCGGAGGCACTGAAGCTTTCTTT.